The clone carrying this T cell receptor beta chain was seen only a few times. Reverse transcription of extracted RNA yielded cDNA, which provided the sequencing template. Clones were read by immunoSEQ multiplex PCR, and TCRdb kept only the in-frame ones, dropping some. The data show approximately 89,000 clones, around two fifths seen once. Cell sorting on a FACSAria was used to separate CD4+ and CD8+ T cells from the PBMCs. This entry comes from a study of CD8+ T cells in alopecia areata. This CDR3 region has 18 residues. The V gene lost 6 bases and the J gene lost 2 bases, with 24 bases spanning the gap. Per the germline V gene, CDR1 is SNHLY and CDR2 is FYNNEI.

The chain couples TRBV2 to TRBJ2-3, with a possible D match to TRBD1 (7 bases). Sequencing was carried out using CD4+ T cells sorted from blood. This receptor was identified in a human donor with alopecia areata. The DNA of the CDR3 is TGTGCCAGCAGAGAGGGAGGACAGGCGACACCCCCCACAGATACGCAGTATTTT. It codes for CASREGGQATPPTDTQYF.